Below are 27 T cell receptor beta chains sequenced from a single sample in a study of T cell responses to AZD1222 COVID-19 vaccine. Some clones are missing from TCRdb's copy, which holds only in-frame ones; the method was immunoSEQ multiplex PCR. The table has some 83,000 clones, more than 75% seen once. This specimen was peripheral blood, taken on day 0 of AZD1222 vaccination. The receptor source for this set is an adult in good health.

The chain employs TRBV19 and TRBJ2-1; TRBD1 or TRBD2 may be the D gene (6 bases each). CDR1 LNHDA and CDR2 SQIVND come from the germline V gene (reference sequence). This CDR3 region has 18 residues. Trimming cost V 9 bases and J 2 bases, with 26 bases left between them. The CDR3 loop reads CASNPRGQAQRTYNEQFF. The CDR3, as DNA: TGTGCCAGCAACCCTCGGGGGCAGGCTCAAAGAACCTACAATGAGCAGTTCTTC.

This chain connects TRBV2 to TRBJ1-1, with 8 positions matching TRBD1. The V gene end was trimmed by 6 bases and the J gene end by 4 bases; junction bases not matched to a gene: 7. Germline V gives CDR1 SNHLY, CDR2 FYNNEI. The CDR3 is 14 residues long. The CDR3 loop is CASSRQGQATEAFF. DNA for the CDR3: TGTGCCAGCAGCAGACAGGGACAGGCCACTGAAGCTTTCTTT.

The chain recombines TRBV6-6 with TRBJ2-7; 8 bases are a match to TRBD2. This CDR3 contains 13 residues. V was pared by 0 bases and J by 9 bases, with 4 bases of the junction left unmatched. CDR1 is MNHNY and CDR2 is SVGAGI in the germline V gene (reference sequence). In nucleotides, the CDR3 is TGTGCCAGCAGTTACTCAACTAGCGGCGCGCAGTACTTC. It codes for CASSYSTSGAQYF.

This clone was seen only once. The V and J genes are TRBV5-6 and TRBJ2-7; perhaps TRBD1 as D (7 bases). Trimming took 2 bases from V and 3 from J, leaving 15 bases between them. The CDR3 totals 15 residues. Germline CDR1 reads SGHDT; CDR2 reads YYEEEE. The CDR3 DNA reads TGTGCCAGCAGCTTAGGTGCGGGACAGAGCTACGAGCAGTACTTC. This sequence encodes CASSLGAGQSYEQYF.

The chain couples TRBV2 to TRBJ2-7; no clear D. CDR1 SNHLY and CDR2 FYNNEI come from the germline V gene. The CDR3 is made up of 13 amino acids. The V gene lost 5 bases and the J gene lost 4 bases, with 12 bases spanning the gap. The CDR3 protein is CASSPQVQYEQYF. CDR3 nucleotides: TGTGCCAGCAGTCCCCAGGTCCAATACGAGCAGTACTTC.

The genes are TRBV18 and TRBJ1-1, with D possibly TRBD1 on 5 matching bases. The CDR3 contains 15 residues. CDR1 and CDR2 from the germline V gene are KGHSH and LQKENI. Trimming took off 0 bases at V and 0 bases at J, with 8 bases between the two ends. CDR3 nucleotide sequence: TGTGCCAGCTCACCACCGGGGCCGATGAACACTGAAGCTTTCTTT. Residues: CASSPPGPMNTEAFF.

CDR3: CASSTRTGMNGYTF. The CDR3 DNA reads TGTGCCAGCAGCACACGGACAGGGATGAATGGCTACACCTTC. The chain carries TRBV7-8 and TRBJ1-2; 8 nucleotides match TRBD1. Germline V gives CDR1 SGHVS, CDR2 FQNEAQ. Trimming removed 5 bases from V and 6 bases from J; junction bases left unmatched: 8. The CDR3 is 14 amino acids.

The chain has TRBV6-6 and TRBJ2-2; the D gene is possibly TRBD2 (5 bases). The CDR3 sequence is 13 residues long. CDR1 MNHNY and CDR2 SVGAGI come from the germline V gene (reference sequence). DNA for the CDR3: TGTGCAACGGACCGGGGGAACACCGGGGAGCTGTTTTTT. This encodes CATDRGNTGELFF.

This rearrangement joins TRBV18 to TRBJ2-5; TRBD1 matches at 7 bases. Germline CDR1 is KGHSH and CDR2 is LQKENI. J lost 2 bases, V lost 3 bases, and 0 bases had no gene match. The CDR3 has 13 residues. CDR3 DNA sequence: TGTGCCAGCTCACCGGGACAGCAAGAGACCCAGTACTTC. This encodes CASSPGQQETQYF. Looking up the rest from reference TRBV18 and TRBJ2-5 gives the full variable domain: NAGVMQNPRHLVRRRGQEARLRCSPMKGHSHVYWYRQLPEEGLKFMVYLQKENIIDESGMPKERFSAEFPKEGPSILRIQQVVRGDSAAYFCASSPGQQETQYFGPGTRLLVL.

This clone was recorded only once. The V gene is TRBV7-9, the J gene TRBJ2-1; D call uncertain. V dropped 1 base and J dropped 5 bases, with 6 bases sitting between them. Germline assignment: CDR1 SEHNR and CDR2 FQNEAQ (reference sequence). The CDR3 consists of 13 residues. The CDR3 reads CASSLEPHNEQFF. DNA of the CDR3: TGTGCCAGCAGCTTAGAACCACACAATGAGCAGTTCTTC.

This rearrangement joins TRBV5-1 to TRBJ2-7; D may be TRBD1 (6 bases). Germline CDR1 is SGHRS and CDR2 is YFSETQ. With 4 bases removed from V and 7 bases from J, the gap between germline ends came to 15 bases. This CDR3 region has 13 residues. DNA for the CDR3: TGCGCCAGCAGCGTCCAGGGGAGTCGAGAGCAGTACTTC. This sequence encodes CASSVQGSREQYF.

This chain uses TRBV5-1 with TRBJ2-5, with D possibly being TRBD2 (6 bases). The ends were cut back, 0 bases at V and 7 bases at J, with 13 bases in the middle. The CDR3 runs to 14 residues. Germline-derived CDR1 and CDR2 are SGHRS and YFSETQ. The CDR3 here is CASSLDPGLSTQYF. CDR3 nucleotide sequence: TGCGCCAGCAGCTTGGATCCGGGACTTTCGACCCAGTACTTC.

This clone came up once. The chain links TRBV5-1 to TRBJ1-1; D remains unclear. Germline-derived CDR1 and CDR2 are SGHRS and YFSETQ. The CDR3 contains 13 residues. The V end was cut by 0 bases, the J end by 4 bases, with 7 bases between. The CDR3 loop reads CASSLEGITEAFF. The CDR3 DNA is TGCGCCAGCAGCTTGGAGGGAATCACTGAAGCTTTCTTT.

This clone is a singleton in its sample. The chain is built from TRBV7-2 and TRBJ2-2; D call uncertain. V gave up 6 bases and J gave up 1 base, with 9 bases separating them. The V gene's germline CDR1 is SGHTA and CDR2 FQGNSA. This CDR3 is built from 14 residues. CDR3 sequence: CASSPRRNTGELFF. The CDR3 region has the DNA TGTGCCAGCAGTCCTAGGCGGAACACCGGGGAGCTGTTTTTT.

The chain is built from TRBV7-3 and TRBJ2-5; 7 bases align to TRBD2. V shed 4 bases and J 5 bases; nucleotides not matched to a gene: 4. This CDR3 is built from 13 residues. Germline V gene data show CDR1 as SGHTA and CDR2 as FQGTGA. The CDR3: CASSWGEGETQYF. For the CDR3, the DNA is TGTGCCAGCAGCTGGGGGGAGGGGGAGACCCAGTACTTC.

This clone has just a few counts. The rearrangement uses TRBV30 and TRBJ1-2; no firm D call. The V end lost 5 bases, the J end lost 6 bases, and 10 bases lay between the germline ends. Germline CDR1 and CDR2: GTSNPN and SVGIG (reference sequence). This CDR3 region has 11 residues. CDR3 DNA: TGTGCCTGGGCCCTAAGGGATGGCTACACCTTC. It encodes CAWALRDGYTF.

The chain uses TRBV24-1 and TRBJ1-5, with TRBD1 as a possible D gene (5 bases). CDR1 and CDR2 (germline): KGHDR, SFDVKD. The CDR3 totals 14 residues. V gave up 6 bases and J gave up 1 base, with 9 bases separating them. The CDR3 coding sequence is TGTGCCACCAGTCAGGGTATGAGCAATCAGCCCCAGCATTTT. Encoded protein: CATSQGMSNQPQHF.

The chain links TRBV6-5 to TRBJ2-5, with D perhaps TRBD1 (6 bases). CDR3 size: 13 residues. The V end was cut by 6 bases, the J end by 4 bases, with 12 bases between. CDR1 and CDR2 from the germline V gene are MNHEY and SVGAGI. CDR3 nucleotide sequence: TGTGCCAGCAGACCCACAGGGCCAGAGACCCAGTACTTC. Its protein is CASRPTGPETQYF.

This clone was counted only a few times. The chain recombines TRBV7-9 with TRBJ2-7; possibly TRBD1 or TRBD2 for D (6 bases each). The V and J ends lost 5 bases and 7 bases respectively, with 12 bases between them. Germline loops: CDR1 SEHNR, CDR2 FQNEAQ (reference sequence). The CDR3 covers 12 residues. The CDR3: CASSPVGGEQYF. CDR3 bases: TGTGCCAGCAGCCCGGTAGGGGGGGAGCAGTACTTC.

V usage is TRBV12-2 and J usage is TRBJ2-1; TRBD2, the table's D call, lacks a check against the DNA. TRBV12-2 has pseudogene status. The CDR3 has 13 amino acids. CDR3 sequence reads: CASRPQCGGEQFF. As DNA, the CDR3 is TGTGCAAGTCGCCCCCAATGCGGGGGCGAGCAGTTCTTC.

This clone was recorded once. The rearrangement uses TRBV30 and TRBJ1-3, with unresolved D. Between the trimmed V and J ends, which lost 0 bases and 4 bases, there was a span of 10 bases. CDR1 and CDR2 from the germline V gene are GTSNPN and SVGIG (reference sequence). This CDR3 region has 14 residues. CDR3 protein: CAWSVMGGGNTIYF. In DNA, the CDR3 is TGTGCCTGGAGTGTAATGGGAGGGGGAAACACCATATATTTT.

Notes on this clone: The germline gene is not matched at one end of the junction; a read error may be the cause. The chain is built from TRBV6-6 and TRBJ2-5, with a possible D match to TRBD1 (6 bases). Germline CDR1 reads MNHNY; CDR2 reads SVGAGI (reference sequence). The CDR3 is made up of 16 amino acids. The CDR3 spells CASSPQGQKMQGTQYF. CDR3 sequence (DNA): TGTGCCAGCAGCCCCCAGGGGCAAAAAATGCAAGGGACCCAGTACTTC.

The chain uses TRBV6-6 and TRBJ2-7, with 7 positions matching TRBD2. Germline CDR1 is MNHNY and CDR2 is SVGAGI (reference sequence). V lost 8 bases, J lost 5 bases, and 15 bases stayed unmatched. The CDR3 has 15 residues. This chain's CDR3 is CASGHWGGLKNEQYF. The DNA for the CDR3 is TGTGCCAGCGGCCATTGGGGAGGGCTTAAAAACGAGCAGTACTTC.

CDR3 nucleotide sequence: TGTGCCAGCAGCCAACAGGGGGCGCGAGAAAAACTGTTTTTT. It translates to CASSQQGAREKLFF. The chain couples TRBV28 to TRBJ1-4; 9 nucleotides line up with TRBD1. Germline values: CDR1 MDHEN, CDR2 SYDVKM. V was pared by 6 bases and J by 8 bases, with 7 bases of the junction left unmatched. The CDR3 is 14 amino acids.

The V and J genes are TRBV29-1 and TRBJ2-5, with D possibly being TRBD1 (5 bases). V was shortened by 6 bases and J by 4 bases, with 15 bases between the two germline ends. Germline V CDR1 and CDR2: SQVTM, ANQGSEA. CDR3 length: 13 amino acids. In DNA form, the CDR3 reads TGCAGCGTGGGGCGGATCGTAGGAGAGACCCAGTACTTC. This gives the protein CSVGRIVGETQYF.

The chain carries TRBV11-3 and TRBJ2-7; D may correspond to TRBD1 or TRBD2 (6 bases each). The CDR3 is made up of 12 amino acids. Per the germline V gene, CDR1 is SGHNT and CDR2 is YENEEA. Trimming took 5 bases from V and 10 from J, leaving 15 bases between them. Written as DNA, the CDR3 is TGTGCCAGCAGCACTAGCCAGGGGCTCCAGTACTTC. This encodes CASSTSQGLQYF.

The CDR3 DNA is TGTGCCAGTAGTATCTACGGGATGAGCAATCAGCCCCAGCATTTT. This sequence encodes CASSIYGMSNQPQHF. The chain uses TRBV19 and TRBJ1-5; D is unclear. Germline values: CDR1 LNHDA, CDR2 SQIVND (reference sequence). This CDR3 is 15 amino acids long. The V gene lost 3 bases and the J gene lost 1 base, with 10 bases spanning the gap. Based on the CDR3 plus reference TRBV19 and TRBJ1-5, the full variable domain is DGGITQSPKYLFRKEGQNVTLSCEQNLNHDAMYWYRQDPGQGLRLIYYSQIVNDFQKGDIAEGYSVSREKKESFPLTVTSAQKNPTAFYLCASSIYGMSNQPQHFGDGTRLSIL.